This is a list of T cell receptor beta chains from one sample in a study of shared clonotypes between healthy human individuals. Assay: immunoSEQ multiplex PCR; the TCRdb copy retains only in-frame clones and omits some. Of some 2,500,000 clones in the sample, approximately 90% were seen once. The sample consisted of naive CD4+ T cells from PBMCs. The receptors were sampled from a man younger than 35 in good health. Some clones in this sample may be carry-over from other donors' samples. Both conserved end residues are part of each CDR3. The order of the fields is CDR3 protein, CDR3 DNA, D gene, V gene, clone size, J gene. D genes are given only for firm matches. Size is stated for part of the rows, as once, few or many counts, or as a class when the clone is expanded.

CASSPHQDHYEQYF TGTGCCAGCTCACCCCACCAGGACCACTACGAGCAGTACTTC . TRBV18 . TRBJ2-7
CASSSRIQGMNTEAFF TGTGCCAGCAGTTCCCGCATTCAGGGAATGAACACTGAAGCTTTCTTT . TRBV13 . TRBJ1-1
CASSHRNPSGTTNQPQHF TGCGCCAGCAGTCATCGAAACCCGTCCGGGACAACCAATCAGCCCCAGCATTTT . TRBV23-1 . TRBJ1-5
CAITASTGLSYEQYF TGTGCCATCACGGCCTCCACAGGGCTCTCCTACGAGCAGTACTTC . TRBV10-3 . TRBJ2-7
CASSEEQARTEAFF TGTGCCAGCAGTGAAGAACAGGCGAGGACTGAAGCTTTCTTT . TRBV6-1 . TRBJ1-1
CASRIQGADQPQHF TGTGCCAGCAGAATACAGGGGGCCGATCAGCCCCAGCATTTT TRBD1 TRBV6-6 once TRBJ1-5
CASGRTRGAAYEQYF TGTGCCAGCGGCAGGACGCGAGGGGCCGCCTACGAGCAGTACTTC . TRBV6-5 . TRBJ2-7
CASSPGTSVSYEQYF TGTGCCAGCAGCCCCGGGACTAGCGTATCCTACGAGCAGTACTTC TRBD2 TRBV7-9 . TRBJ2-7
CATSRVAPLSTDTQYF TGTGCCACCAGCAGAGTTGCCCCCCTTAGCACAGATACGCAGTATTTT . TRBV15 . TRBJ2-3
CASSLGIGTQYF TGTGCCAGCAGCTTGGGGATTGGGACCCAGTACTTC . TRBV7-9 . TRBJ2-5
CAISLRGDWTDTQYF TGTGCCATCAGTCTCAGGGGGGATTGGACAGATACGCAGTATTTT . TRBV10-3 . TRBJ2-3
CATPGTGDLYEQYF TGTGCCACCCCCGGGACAGGGGACCTATACGAGCAGTACTTC TRBD1 TRBV6-1 . TRBJ2-7
CASSPGRGIRLYEQYF TGTGCCAGCTCACCTGGGCGCGGGATTAGGCTCTACGAGCAGTACTTC . TRBV18 . TRBJ2-7
CASSQGPNTEAFF TGTGCCAGCAGTCAGGGACCGAACACTGAAGCTTTCTTT . TRBV6-1 few TRBJ1-1
CASSISWIRAHEQFF TGTGCCAGCAGCATAAGCTGGATAAGGGCCCATGAGCAGTTCTTC . TRBV28 . TRBJ2-1
CASSQVGATRLAGDTDTQYF TGTGCCAGCAGCCAAGTTGGGGCTACCCGCCTAGCGGGAGACACAGATACGCAGTATTTT TRBD2 TRBV4-2 . TRBJ2-3
CASSRGNSLTNEKLFF TGCGCCAGCAGCCGGGGCAATTCACTAACTAATGAAAAACTGTTTTTT . TRBV7-9 . TRBJ1-4
CASSLVVGYEQYF TGTGCCAGCAGCTTAGTTGTGGGTTACGAGCAGTACTTC . TRBV7-9 . TRBJ2-7
CASSIRTGEEKLFF TGTGCCAGCAGCATAAGGACAGGGGAGGAAAAACTGTTTTTT TRBD1 TRBV5-8 . TRBJ1-4
CASSVSARANEQFF TGTGCCAGCAGCGTATCGGCTAGGGCAAATGAGCAGTTCTTC . TRBV9 . TRBJ2-1
CASSLDLWEQYF TGTGCCAGCAGCTTAGATCTTTGGGAGCAGTACTTC . TRBV11-2 . TRBJ2-7
CASSSSSLATNEKLFF TGTGCCAGCAGTTCCTCCTCCCTTGCAACTAATGAAAAACTGTTTTTT . TRBV28 . TRBJ1-4
CASSLRGQLSGNTIYF TGTGCCAGCAGCTTGCGCGGACAGCTCTCTGGAAACACCATATATTTT . TRBV5-6 . TRBJ1-3
CASSKVRDRASFNEKLFF TGTGCCAGCAGCAAAGTACGGGACAGGGCCTCTTTTAATGAAAAACTGTTTTTT . TRBV21-1 . TRBJ1-4
CASSAGTGSPSNEKLFF TGTGCCAGCAGCGCCGGGACAGGGTCCCCTTCTAATGAAAAACTGTTTTTT TRBD1 TRBV5-6 . TRBJ1-4
CATSSLEGEQYF TGTGCCACCAGCAGCTTGGAGGGCGAGCAGTACTTC . TRBV15 . TRBJ2-7
CASSQDRGGNQPQHF TGTGCCAGCAGCCAAGACAGGGGTGGCAATCAGCCCCAGCATTTT TRBD1 TRBV2 . TRBJ1-5
CASSPLTGDTEAFF TGTGCCAGCTCACCTTTGACAGGGGACACTGAAGCTTTCTTT TRBD1 TRBV18 . TRBJ1-1
CATSIPRQGGYEQYF TGTGCCACCAGCATCCCCCGACAGGGCGGGTACGAGCAGTACTTC TRBD1 TRBV15 . TRBJ2-7
CASSYSASSYNEQFF TGTGCCAGCAGTTACTCGGCGAGCTCCTACAATGAGCAGTTCTTC . TRBV6-5 . TRBJ2-1
CASSFQTENTGELFF TGCGCCAGCAGCTTCCAGACTGAGAACACCGGGGAGCTGTTTTTT . TRBV5-1 . TRBJ2-2
CASSLTPPDGYTF TGTGCCAGCAGCCTGACGCCACCGGATGGCTACACCTTC . TRBV7-9 few TRBJ1-2
CASSAAVASYNEQFF TGTGCCAGCAGCGCGGCCGTAGCCTCCTACAATGAGCAGTTCTTC . TRBV9 . TRBJ2-1
CASSYSPQGSGNTIYF TGTGCCAGCAGTTACTCGCCACAAGGCTCTGGAAACACCATATATTTT . TRBV6-6 . TRBJ1-3
CASSTVNQPQHF TGTGCCAGCTCTACTGTTAATCAGCCCCAGCATTTT . TRBV10-3 . TRBJ1-5
CASSEGASPQYF TGTGCCAGCAGTGAAGGCGCCAGTCCGCAGTATTTT . TRBV2 . TRBJ2-3
CASSLVVETYGYTF TGTGCCAGCAGCTTAGTTGTAGAAACCTATGGCTACACCTTC . TRBV7-2 . TRBJ1-2
CASSLFAGTDTQYF TGTGCCAGCAGCTTATTCGCAGGAACAGATACGCAGTATTTT . TRBV7-3 . TRBJ2-3
CASSPGDPAYGELFF TGTGCCAGTAGTCCAGGGGACCCTGCTTACGGGGAGCTGTTTTTT . TRBV5-5 once TRBJ2-2
CASSEMLGGAGYF TGTGCCAGCAGTGAAATGTTGGGAGGGGCAGGGTACTTC TRBD2 TRBV6-1 . TRBJ2-5
CATSREGLGQNTEAFF TGTGCCACCAGCAGAGAGGGGCTCGGGCAGAACACTGAAGCTTTCTTT . TRBV15 . TRBJ1-1
CASSYRVDRLNTEAFF TGTGCCAGCAGTTACCGGGTCGACAGGCTGAACACTGAAGCTTTCTTT . TRBV6-5 . TRBJ1-1
CASSLNGGEETQYF TGTGCCAGCAGCTTGAACGGCGGAGAAGAGACCCAGTACTTC . TRBV5-4 . TRBJ2-5
CASSSRQGGGTEAFF TGTGCCAGCAGCTCAAGACAGGGCGGGGGGACTGAAGCTTTCTTT TRBD1 TRBV9 few TRBJ1-1
CASSSIQRLYNEQFF TGTGCCAGCAGTTCGATCCAGCGGCTATACAATGAGCAGTTCTTC . TRBV5-4 . TRBJ2-1
CASSLSVVAGVVETQYF TGTGCCAGCAGCTTGTCCGTCGTCGCGGGAGTAGTCGAGACCCAGTACTTC TRBD2 TRBV5-8 . TRBJ2-5
CASKGLQPLQYF TGTGCCAGCAAGGGACTGCAACCGCTCCAGTACTTC . TRBV27 . TRBJ2-7
CASSVASGREETQYF TGTGCCAGCAGCGTAGCTAGCGGGAGGGAAGAGACCCAGTACTTC TRBD2 TRBV9 . TRBJ2-5
CASSHREGGRREEQYF TGCGCCAGCAGCCACCGGGAGGGGGGGCGACGGGAAGAGCAGTACTTC TRBD2 TRBV4-1 . TRBJ2-7
CSVEGLAGYNEQFF TGCAGCGTTGAAGGTCTAGCGGGATACAATGAGCAGTTCTTC TRBD2 TRBV29-1 once TRBJ2-1
CATSRDRGTVGTIYF TGTGCCACCAGCAGAGATCGAGGGACCGTAGGCACCATATATTTT . TRBV15 . TRBJ1-3
CASSQGGPPYEQYF TGTGCCAGCAGCCAAGGGGGACCCCCCTACGAGCAGTACTTC . TRBV4-2 . TRBJ2-7
CASSPRASNEQFF TGTGCCAGCAGCCCCCGGGCGTCCAATGAGCAGTTCTTC . TRBV11-3 . TRBJ2-1
CASSDRGLSGELFF TGTGCCAGCAGTGACCGCGGACTTTCCGGGGAGCTGTTTTTT . TRBV6-4 . TRBJ2-2
CASSPRGLTNEKLFF TGTGCCAGCAGCCCTCGTGGGCTAACTAATGAAAAACTGTTTTTT . TRBV7-2 . TRBJ1-4
CATRTGQGNEKLFF TGTGCCACCAGGACTGGTCAGGGAAATGAAAAACTGTTTTTT . TRBV6-5 . TRBJ1-4
CSVVGRYTDTQYF TGCAGCGTCGTCGGCAGATACACAGATACGCAGTATTTT . TRBV29-1 . TRBJ2-3
CASSLNIAGTDTQYF TGTGCCAGCAGCTTGAATATAGCGGGAACAGATACGCAGTATTTT TRBD2 TRBV14 . TRBJ2-3
CASGIAGGGTGELFF TGCGCCAGCGGCATAGCGGGAGGCGGCACCGGGGAGCTGTTTTTT TRBD2 TRBV5-1 . TRBJ2-2
CASSFGTGGNEKLFF TGTGCCAGCAGTTTCGGGACAGGGGGCAATGAAAAACTGTTTTTT TRBD1 TRBV27 . TRBJ1-4